These T cell receptor beta chains were read from a single sample in a study of cytomegalovirus exposure and HLA in healthy donors. Sequenced by immunoSEQ multiplex PCR; TCRdb stores in-frame clones only, minus some. The profile shows 200,000 or so clones, over 65% of them singletons. Sequenced material: PBMCs. These receptors all stem from a man aged 18 to 30 in good health and CMV-seropositive. The CDR3 runs from the conserved cysteine through the conserved F or W.

cdr3_aa: CASSASTGLNYGYTF; v_call: TRBV6-4; j_call: TRBJ1-2
cdr3_aa: CASSTIGGPATNEKLFF; v_call: TRBV4-1; j_call: TRBJ1-4
cdr3_aa: CASSPPGQGIVGGYTF; v_call: TRBV7-2; j_call: TRBJ1-2
cdr3_aa: CASSPLGGDGYTF; v_call: TRBV13; j_call: TRBJ1-2
cdr3_aa: CASRAQGARGGYTF; v_call: TRBV28; j_call: TRBJ1-2
cdr3_aa: CASSIPSGRRYNEQFF; v_call: TRBV19; j_call: TRBJ2-1
cdr3_aa: CASSLPSGRASGANVLTF; v_call: TRBV5-1; j_call: TRBJ2-6
cdr3_aa: CASSVQGGTEAFF; v_call: TRBV28; j_call: TRBJ1-1
cdr3_aa: CATSRRAPGLGQGIFDEQYF; v_call: TRBV15; j_call: TRBJ2-7
cdr3_aa: CASSGTGTGNGEQYF; v_call: TRBV7-2; j_call: TRBJ2-7
cdr3_aa: CASSERLTWTQYF; v_call: TRBV6-1; j_call: TRBJ2-5